This T cell receptor beta chain was found in a study of a mutant IDH1 vaccine in newly diagnosed glioma. Across the study: The treated group averaged approximately 42 years old and was roughly 60% male, roughly 38% female. Study-wide results and caveats: Researchers report vaccine-induced immune responses in 93.3% of patients.

The germline CDR1 and CDR2 sequences are SGHTA and FQGNSA. The CDR3 length is 15 residues. Trimming stripped 5 bases from V and 2 bases from J, with 16 bases between. About this clone: Its antigen is unknown.

Clones were sequenced by immunoSEQ multiplex PCR, and TCRdb holds only the in-frame ones, with some missing. The table shows about 54,000 clones, with approximately 81% occurring only once. The time point was: baseline, week 1 (first vaccination visit). Treatment specified: pre-vaccination baseline after standard-of-care therapy. New WHO grade 3 or 4 astrocytomas that were IDH1-mutant and ATRX-lost occurred in the donors. The source material was PBMCs, sampled from a glioma patient treated with radiotherapy, temozolomide or both. This receptor was obtained from a young man with glioma. The J gene is TRBJ2-7, the V gene TRBV7-2; D possibly matches TRBD1 or TRBD2 (5 bases each). CDR3 in amino acids: CASSHTGTVAYEQYF. The CDR3, as DNA: TGTGCCAGCAGCCATACCGGGACGGTAGCCTACGAGCAGTACTTC.